The present entry profiles one T cell receptor beta chain with its context. The assay was immunoSEQ multiplex PCR, and TCRdb's table has in-frame clones only and misses some. The repertoire holds some 150,000 clones, with 75% to 90% as singletons. The sample comes from a study of blood T cell repertoires in COVID-19. As for the study in general: Samples taken during acute and convalescent COVID-19 were collected in the United States, Italy and Spain. The cDNA or gDNA used as material had been derived from T cells, B-cell-depleted T cells, or PBMCs.

This CDR3 has 16 amino acids. The J segment lost 1 base and the V segment lost 2 bases, leaving 2 bases of the junction unmatched. The germline V gene has CDR1 MNHEY and CDR2 SVGEGT. This receptor was identified in a man aged 45-65 years who had recovered from COVID-19. The V and J genes are TRBV6-2 or TRBV6-3 and TRBJ2-2, with 9 bases aligning to TRBD1. Sequenced sample: peripheral blood. CDR3 coding DNA: TGTGCCAGCAGTTACGAGGGACAGGGGAACACCGGGGAGCTGTTTTTT. Its translation is CASSYEGQGNTGELFF.